The 22 T cell receptor beta chains reported below all come from one sample, sequenced in a study of identical twins. TCRdb re-analysed the 5' RACE reads in MiXCR, keeping a single row per CDR3 protein. The table lists roughly 1,500,000 distinct CDR3 sequences, under 35% of them singletons. Specimen: cord blood. The origin of the receptors is a newborn girl in good health.

This clonotype was found a few times. The rearrangement uses TRBV29-1 and TRBJ2-5; a weak D match, TRBD1 (6 bases). Between the trimmed V and J ends, which lost 4 bases and 11 bases, there was a span of 23 bases. The CDR3 loop spans 14 amino acids. The V gene's germline CDR1 is SQVTM and CDR2 ANQGSEA. CDR3 residues: CSVVFGLPGDEQYF. CDR3 bases: TGCAGCGTTGTTTTTGGTTTACCAGGGGATGAGCAGTACTTC.

The rearrangement joins TRBV21-1 to TRBJ1-5; the table's D call TRBD1 went unverified against the DNA. TRBV21-1 is deemed a pseudogene. The CDR3 consists of 17 residues. CDR3 sequence (DNA): TGTGCCAGCAGTCCTGAGCGGTTGGCAGGGAAGAATCAGCCCCAGCATTTT. It is translated as CASSPERLAGKNQPQHF.

This chain joins TRBV9 and TRBJ2-3; D might be TRBD1 (5 bases). The CDR3 is 14 amino acids. CDR1 is SGDLS and CDR2 is YYNGEE in the germline V gene. Trimming removed 1 base from V and 6 bases from J, with 12 bases in between. The CDR3 is CASSVLTEADTQYF. CDR3 nucleotide sequence: TGTGCCAGCAGCGTACTGACAGAGGCGGATACGCAGTATTTT.

The chain has TRBV5-1 and TRBJ2-1, with 9 bases lining up with TRBD2. Germline V gene lookup returns CDR1 SGHRS and CDR2 YFSETQ. V was clipped by 3 bases and J by 0 bases; unmatched bases: 7. CDR3 length equals 17 residues. CDR3: CASSSRHSGSSYNEQFF. The CDR3 region has the DNA TGCGCCAGCAGCTCCCGCCATAGCGGGAGCTCCTACAATGAGCAGTTCTTC.

The gene calls are TRBV20-1 and TRBJ2-1, with D perhaps matching TRBD2 (5 bases). The V end lost 2 bases, the J end lost 4 bases, and 12 bases lay between the germline ends. The germline gives CDR1 DFQATT, CDR2 SNEGSKA (reference sequence). The CDR3 is 14 residues long. DNA of the CDR3: TGCAGTGCTAGACCCACTCGGACTTACAATGAGCAGTTCTTC. It yields the protein CSARPTRTYNEQFF.

Regarding this clonotype: The conserved phenylalanine or tryptophan normally closing the CDR3 is absent here, so this likely arose from a read error. The chain employs TRBV12-3 or TRBV12-4 and TRBJ2-3; possible D gene TRBD2, 6 bases. The CDR3 sequence is 12 residues long. Trimming stripped 6 bases from V and 7 bases from J, with 11 bases between. The CDR3: CASSPSANTQYV. CDR3 in DNA: TGTGCCAGCAGCCCTAGCGCTAATACGCAGTATGTT.

The chain links TRBV28 to TRBJ2-4; the D gene is possibly TRBD2 (5 bases). This CDR3 has 17 residues. V lost 1 base and J lost 3, with 16 bases in between. Germline CDR1 and CDR2: MDHEN and SYDVKM. For the CDR3, the DNA is TGTGCCAGCAGTTTATACTATAAGGAGGAAGGCAAAAACATTCAGTACTTC. Protein product: CASSLYYKEEGKNIQYF.

This chain uses TRBV20-1 with TRBJ2-3; 12 positions agree with TRBD2. Germline CDR1 and CDR2: DFQATT and SNEGSKA (reference sequence). CDR3 length: 18 amino acids. In DNA form, the CDR3 reads TGCATTACCCGTCCGGCTAGCGGGGGGGCCTTAATCACAGATACGCAGTATTTT. It codes for CITRPASGGALITDTQYF.

This clonotype was picked up one time. The chain links TRBV7-6 to TRBJ2-5; D not certain. Germline assignment: CDR1 SGHVS and CDR2 FNYEAQ. The CDR3 contains 14 residues. Trimming removed 1 base at V and 5 bases at J, with 11 bases between. The CDR3 is CASSLGSVLETQYF. The CDR3 DNA is TGTGCCAGCAGCTTAGGGTCGGTTCTGGAGACCCAGTACTTC.

V and J are TRBV20-1 and TRBJ2-1, with TRBD2 identical over 13 bases. Germline V gene data show CDR1 as DFQATT and CDR2 as SNEGSKA (reference sequence). The CDR3 is made up of 13 amino acids. After removal of 6 bases from V and 12 bases from J, the junction contained 8 bases not matched to a gene. Here the CDR3 reads CSAPGLAGNRQFF. For the CDR3, the DNA is TGCAGTGCCCCGGGACTAGCGGGGAACAGGCAGTTCTTC.

In this sample, this clonotype turned up a few times. The chain couples TRBV4-2 to TRBJ2-3, with 9 bases identical to TRBD1. Unmatched junction bases numbered 2, after V lost 1 base and J lost 0 bases. From germline, CDR1 is LGHNA and CDR2 YNFKEQ. The CDR3 runs to 16 residues. The CDR3 DNA reads as TGTGCCAGCAGCCAAGGGACAGGGGAGAGCACAGATACGCAGTATTTT. Protein sequence: CASSQGTGESTDTQYF.

Remarks on this clonotype: The junction departs from the called germline gene at one end, perhaps through a read error. This chain uses TRBV5-1 with TRBJ2-5; 9 bases map to TRBD1. Gene TRBJ2-7 matches the end of the DNA better, so the J call may be wrong. The CDR3 extends over 14 amino acids. Germline values: CDR1 SGHRS, CDR2 YFSETQ. The CDR3 is CTSRLGTGSNEQYF. CDR3 DNA sequence: TGCACCAGCAGATTAGGGACAGGGAGTAACGAGCAGTACTTC.

This clonotype has just a few counts. This chain joins TRBV27 and TRBJ2-1; TRBD2 matches at 10 bases. V was clipped by 6 bases and J by 3 bases; unmatched bases: 8. Germline lookup yields CDR1 MNHEY and CDR2 SMNVEV (reference sequence). The CDR3 contains 16 residues. CDR3 coding DNA: TGTGCCAGCAGAGAAGCGGGAGGGTCCCTCTACAATGAGCAGTTCTTC. Protein: CASREAGGSLYNEQFF.

The chain is built from TRBV2 and TRBJ1-1, with TRBD1 matching over 8 bases. Germline CDR1 is SNHLY and CDR2 is FYNNEI. This CDR3 region has 15 residues. V was clipped by 5 bases and J by 0 bases; unmatched bases: 5. CDR3 amino acids: CASSSRDRMNTEAFF. The CDR3 DNA is TGTGCCAGCAGTTCCCGGGACAGGATGAACACTGAAGCTTTCTTT.

CDR3 residues: CASSPGGAVLNEKLFF. DNA for the CDR3: TGCGCCAGCAGCCCTGGCGGGGCGGTTCTTAATGAAAAACTGTTTTTT. The chain uses TRBV5-1 and TRBJ1-4, with a possible D match to TRBD1 (5 bases). V was pared by 4 bases and J by 4 bases, with 17 bases between. The CDR3 contains 16 residues. Germline CDR1 SGHRS, CDR2 YFSETQ.

The rearrangement uses TRBV20-1 and TRBJ2-1; TRBD1 is a possible D gene (6 bases). V lost 6 bases to trimming and J lost 13 bases, with 25 bases between them. Germline CDR1 is DFQATT and CDR2 is SNEGSKA (reference sequence). This CDR3 contains 14 residues. CDR3 sequence: CSAYPPNREETQFF. CDR3 DNA: TGCAGTGCCTACCCCCCCAACAGGGAAGAGACCCAGTTCTTC.

In its sample, this clonotype was seen a few times. The chain combines TRBV16 with TRBJ2-6; unclear D gene. The CDR3 is 15 residues long. V was clipped by 1 base and J by 2 bases, with 6 bases between them. Germline CDR1 KGHSY, CDR2 FQNENV. CDR3 nucleotides: TGTGCCAGCAGCCAATTTGGTACTGGGGCCAACGTCCTGACTTTC. Amino acid sequence: CASSQFGTGANVLTF.

Comment on this clonotype: This sequence may be a read error, since a much larger clone differs from it by one base. The chain employs TRBV7-6 and TRBJ2-1, with 10 bases matching TRBD2. The better agreement between TRBJ2-7 and the DNA end casts doubt on the J call. Germline CDR1 SGHVS, CDR2 FNYEAQ. The CDR3 has 16 amino acids. CDR3 protein: CASSLPSGSSYNEQYF. The CDR3, as DNA: TGTGCCAGCAGCTTACCTAGCGGGAGCTCCTACAATGAGCAGTACTTC.

The chain uses TRBV6-5 and TRBJ1-4; TRBD1 matches at 10 bases. V dropped 2 bases and J dropped 7; count of bases not matched to a gene: 4. Germline V gene data show CDR1 as MNHEY and CDR2 as SVGAGI. CDR3 length: 15 residues. For the CDR3, the DNA is TGTGCCAGCAGTTACGGGGGACAGGGGTTTGAAAAACTGTTTTTT. It is translated as CASSYGGQGFEKLFF.

There are a few counts of this clonotype. The genes are TRBV3-1 and TRBJ1-6; D is perhaps TRBD1 (5 bases). This CDR3 contains 17 residues. Germline V gene lookup returns CDR1 LGHDT and CDR2 YNNKEL (reference sequence). V was clipped by 0 bases and J by 3 bases, with 12 bases between them. CDR3 nucleotide sequence: TGTGCCAGCAGCCAAGAGTCGGGGACCTTCTATAATTCACCCCTCCACTTT. It specifies CASSQESGTFYNSPLHF.

In this sample, this clonotype turned up a few times. This chain uses TRBV27 with TRBJ2-7; TRBD1 aligns across 8 bases. CDR1 is MNHEY, CDR2 SMNVEV, per germline (reference sequence). This CDR3 spans 15 amino acids. V lost 1 base, J lost 0 bases, and 2 bases stayed unmatched. The CDR3, as DNA: TGTGCCAGCAGTTTATGGACAGGGTACTCCTACGAGCAGTACTTC. This encodes CASSLWTGYSYEQYF.

V gene TRBV29-1 combines with J gene TRBJ2-7; a possible D gene is TRBD1 (5 bases). The CDR3 has 12 amino acids. Germline lookup yields CDR1 SQVTM and CDR2 ANQGSEA. V lost 7 bases to trimming and J lost 2 bases, with 12 bases between them. Here the CDR3 reads CSAGATAYEQYF. The DNA of the CDR3 is TGCAGCGCGGGCGCGACAGCCTACGAGCAGTACTTC.